A selection of T cell receptor beta chains follows, all from one sample in a study of shared clonotypes between healthy human individuals. The assay was immunoSEQ multiplex PCR, and TCRdb's table has in-frame clones only and misses some. The sample has 600,000 to 800,000 clones, roughly 72% seen once. Sequenced: memory CD4+ T cells sorted from blood. All receptors come from a woman aged 25 to 39 in good health. CDR3s include the opening cysteine and the closing phenylalanine or tryptophan. A D gene is named only where the DNA matches it firmly.

d_call	j_call	v_call	cdr3_aa
TRBD2	TRBJ2-1	TRBV10-1	CASSSRRLAGSNEQFF
TRBD2	TRBJ2-2	TRBV5-1	CASSHGTSGIHYEELFF
TRBD1	TRBJ2-5	TRBV5-1	CASSTTGGLEETQYF
NA	TRBJ2-7	TRBV28	CASSPGTSAYEQYF
TRBD1	TRBJ2-2	TRBV4-2	CASSLRTGEPTGELFF
NA	TRBJ1-1	TRBV10-3	CAISESLDRVEAFF
NA	TRBJ2-5	TRBV4-1	CASSQVEGVETQYF
NA	TRBJ2-7	TRBV28	CASRLTGTHEQYF
TRBD2	TRBJ2-4	TRBV5-4	CASSLAGGDIQYF
NA	TRBJ2-4	TRBV20-1	CSAVKNIQYF
NA	TRBJ2-7	TRBV30	CAWSVRQEQYF
NA	TRBJ1-2	TRBV29-1	CSVVQGWGYGYTF
NA	TRBJ1-2	TRBV7-2	CASSPPERLGYTF
TRBD2	TRBJ2-1	TRBV6-1	CASSEVGTSGPYNEQFF
NA	TRBJ2-5	TRBV7-5	CVRSPRGQETQYF
NA	TRBJ2-6	TRBV27	CASSFGTKSSGANVLTF
TRBD2	TRBJ2-3	TRBV5-4	CASSLVERGFTDTQYF
NA	TRBJ2-3	TRBV7-6	CASSSGLSTDTQYF
NA	TRBJ2-5	TRBV10-2	CASSPGRVWETQYF
NA	TRBJ2-3	TRBV6-5	CASMKGHVLDTQYF